This paragraph reports one T cell receptor beta chain. These data are taken from a study of blood T cell repertoires in COVID-19. Sequenced by immunoSEQ multiplex PCR; TCRdb stores in-frame clones only, minus some. The profile shows about 210,000 clones, around four fifths of them singletons. The CDR3 consists of 16 residues. Germline V lookup: CDR1 SGHRS, CDR2 YFSETQ. V dropped 3 bases and J dropped 4; count of bases not matched to a gene: 7. This sequence was found in a woman in her fifties or sixties with acute or convalescent COVID-19. The chain couples TRBV5-1 to TRBJ2-2; 9 positions match TRBD1. Sequencing used peripheral blood. The CDR3, as DNA: TGCGCCAGCAGCTCGCCAAGGACAGGGGTCACCGGGGAGCTGTTTTTT. It specifies CASSSPRTGVTGELFF.